This T cell receptor beta chain is from a study of blood T cell repertoires in COVID-19. Study summary: Both acute and convalescent COVID-19 samples were obtained from the United States, Italy and Spain.

The CDR3 runs to 14 residues. Germline V gene data show CDR1 as LNHDA and CDR2 as SQIVND (reference sequence). V was clipped by 5 bases and J by 5 bases; unmatched bases: 6. The authors' processing: Quantification of nucleated cells was approximated via reference gene primer amplification. Produced via immunoSEQ multiplex PCR; TCRdb's table is partial and in-frame only. V and J calls and clone size come straight from that table; D and trimming were deduced from the DNA. The sample holds tens of thousands of clones; 85% to 90% are singletons and the top ten take about 2.9%. What was sequenced was peripheral blood. This TCR came from an elderly man with acute or convalescent COVID-19. This chain connects TRBV19 to TRBJ1-1; TRBD1 matches at 9 bases. The CDR3 nucleotides are TGTGCCAGTAGTTTGACAGGGGGTTGGACTGAAGCTTTCTTT. Its translation: CASSLTGGWTEAFF.